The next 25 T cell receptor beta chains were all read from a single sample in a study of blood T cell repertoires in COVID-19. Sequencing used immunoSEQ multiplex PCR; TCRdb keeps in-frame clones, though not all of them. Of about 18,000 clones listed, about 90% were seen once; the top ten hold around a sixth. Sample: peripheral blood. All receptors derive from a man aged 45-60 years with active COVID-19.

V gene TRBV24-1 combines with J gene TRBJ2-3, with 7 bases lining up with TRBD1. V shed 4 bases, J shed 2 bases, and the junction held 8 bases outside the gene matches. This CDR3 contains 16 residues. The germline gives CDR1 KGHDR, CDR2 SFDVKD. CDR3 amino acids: CATSDPGQPHTDTQYF. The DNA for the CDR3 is TGTGCCACCAGTGACCCGGGACAGCCCCACACAGATACGCAGTATTTT.

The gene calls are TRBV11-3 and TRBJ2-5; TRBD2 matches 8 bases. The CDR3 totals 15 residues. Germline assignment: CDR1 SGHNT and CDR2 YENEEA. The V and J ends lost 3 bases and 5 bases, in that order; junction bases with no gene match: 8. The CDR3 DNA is TGTGCCAGCAGCTTGCCGGGAGGGCTCCGGGAGACCCAGTACTTC. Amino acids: CASSLPGGLRETQYF.

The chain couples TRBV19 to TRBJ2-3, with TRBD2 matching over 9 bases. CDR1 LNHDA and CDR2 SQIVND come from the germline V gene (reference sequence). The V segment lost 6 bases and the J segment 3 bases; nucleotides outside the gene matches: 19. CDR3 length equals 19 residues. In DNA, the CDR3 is TGTGCCAGTAGCGCCCTTTGGTATGGTAGCGGGAGTAGTACAGATACGCAGTATTTT. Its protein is CASSALWYGSGSSTDTQYF.

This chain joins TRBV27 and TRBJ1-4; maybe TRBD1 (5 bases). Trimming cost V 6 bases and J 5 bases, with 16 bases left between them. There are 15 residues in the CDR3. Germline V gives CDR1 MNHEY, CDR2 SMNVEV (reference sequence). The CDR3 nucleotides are TGTGCCAGCAGCCCACGGGGGGATAAGAATGAAAAACTGTTTTTT. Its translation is CASSPRGDKNEKLFF.

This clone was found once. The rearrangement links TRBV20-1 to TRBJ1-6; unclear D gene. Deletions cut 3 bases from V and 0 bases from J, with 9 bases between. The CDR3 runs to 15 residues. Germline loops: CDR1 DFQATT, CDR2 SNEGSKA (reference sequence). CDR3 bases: TGCAGTGCTAGTTTGGGCAGCTCCTATAATTCACCCCTCCACTTT. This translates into CSASLGSSYNSPLHF.

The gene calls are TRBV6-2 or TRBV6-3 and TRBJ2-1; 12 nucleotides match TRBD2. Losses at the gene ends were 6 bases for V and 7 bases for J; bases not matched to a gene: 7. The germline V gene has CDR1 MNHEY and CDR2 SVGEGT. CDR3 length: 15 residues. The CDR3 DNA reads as TGTGCCAGCAGCCGTGGACTAGCGGGATCGAATGAGCAGTTCTTC. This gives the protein CASSRGLAGSNEQFF.

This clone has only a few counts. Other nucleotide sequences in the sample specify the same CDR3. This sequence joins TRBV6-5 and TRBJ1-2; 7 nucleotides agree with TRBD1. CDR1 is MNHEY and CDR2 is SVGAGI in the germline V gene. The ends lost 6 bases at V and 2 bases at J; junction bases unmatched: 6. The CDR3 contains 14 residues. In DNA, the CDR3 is TGTGCCAGCAGGACCGGACAGGCAAACTATGGCTACACCTTC. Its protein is CASRTGQANYGYTF.

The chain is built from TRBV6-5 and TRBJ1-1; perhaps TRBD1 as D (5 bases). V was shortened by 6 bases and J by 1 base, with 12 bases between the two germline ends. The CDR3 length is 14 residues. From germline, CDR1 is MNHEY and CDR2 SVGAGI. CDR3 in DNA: TGTGCCAGCAGGCTTGCGGGACCGAACACTGAAGCTTTCTTT. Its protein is CASRLAGPNTEAFF.

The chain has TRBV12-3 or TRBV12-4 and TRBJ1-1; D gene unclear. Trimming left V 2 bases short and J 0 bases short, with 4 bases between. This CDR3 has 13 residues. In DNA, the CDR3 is TGTGCCAGCAGTTTACGGGTGAACACTGAAGCTTTCTTT. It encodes CASSLRVNTEAFF.

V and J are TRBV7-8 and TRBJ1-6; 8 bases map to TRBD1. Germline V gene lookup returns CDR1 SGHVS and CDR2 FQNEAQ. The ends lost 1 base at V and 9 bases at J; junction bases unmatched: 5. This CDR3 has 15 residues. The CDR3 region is CASSLDSGGGSPLHF. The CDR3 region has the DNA TGTGCCAGCAGCTTAGACTCAGGGGGCGGTTCACCCCTCCACTTT.

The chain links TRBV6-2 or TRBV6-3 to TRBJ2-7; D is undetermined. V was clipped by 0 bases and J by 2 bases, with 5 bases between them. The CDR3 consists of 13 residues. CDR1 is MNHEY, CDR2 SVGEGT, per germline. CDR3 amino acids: CASSYSTPYEQYF. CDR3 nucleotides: TGTGCCAGCAGTTACTCGACTCCCTACGAGCAGTACTTC.

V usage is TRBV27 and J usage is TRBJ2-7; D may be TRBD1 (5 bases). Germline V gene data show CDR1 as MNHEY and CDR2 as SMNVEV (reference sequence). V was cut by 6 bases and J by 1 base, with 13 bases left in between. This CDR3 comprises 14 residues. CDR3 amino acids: CASSPDRISYEQYF. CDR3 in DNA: TGTGCCAGCAGCCCTGACAGAATATCCTACGAGCAGTACTTC.

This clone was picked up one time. The CDR3 here is CASLGLRNYGYTF. CDR3 nucleotides: TGTGCCAGCCTCGGGTTAAGAAACTATGGCTACACCTTC. The chain is built from TRBV6-5 and TRBJ1-2, with no clear D. The CDR3 is 13 amino acids. Between the trimmed V and J ends, which lost 8 bases and 2 bases, there was a span of 12 bases. CDR1 and CDR2 from the germline V gene are MNHEY and SVGAGI.

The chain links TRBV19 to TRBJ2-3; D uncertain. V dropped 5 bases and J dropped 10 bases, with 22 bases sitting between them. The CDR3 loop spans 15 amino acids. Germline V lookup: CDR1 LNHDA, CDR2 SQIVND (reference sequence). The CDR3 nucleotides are TGTGCCAGTAGTCCCACACCAACTACGACTCATGCGCAGTATTTT. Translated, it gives CASSPTPTTTHAQYF. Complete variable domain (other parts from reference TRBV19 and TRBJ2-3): DGGITQSPKYLFRKEGQNVTLSCEQNLNHDAMYWYRQDPGQGLRLIYYSQIVNDFQKGDIAEGYSVSREKKESFPLTVTSAQKNPTAFYLCASSPTPTTTHAQYFGPGTRLTVL.

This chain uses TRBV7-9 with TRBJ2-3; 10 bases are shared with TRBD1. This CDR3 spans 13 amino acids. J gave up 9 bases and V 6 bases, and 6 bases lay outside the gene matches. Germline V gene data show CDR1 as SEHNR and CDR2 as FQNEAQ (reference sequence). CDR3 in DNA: TGTGCCAGCAGACTCCCGGGACAGGGGACGCAGTATTTT. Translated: CASRLPGQGTQYF.

CDR3 region: CASSSSGTGGNQPQHF. CDR3 coding DNA: TGTGCCAGCAGTTCTTCTGGGACAGGGGGAAATCAGCCCCAGCATTTT. The gene calls are TRBV6-6 and TRBJ1-5; 11 bases fit TRBD1. The CDR3 is 16 residues long. CDR1 is MNHNY and CDR2 is SVGAGI in the germline V gene (reference sequence). The V gene end was trimmed by 4 bases and the J gene end by 4 bases; junction bases not matched to a gene: 6.

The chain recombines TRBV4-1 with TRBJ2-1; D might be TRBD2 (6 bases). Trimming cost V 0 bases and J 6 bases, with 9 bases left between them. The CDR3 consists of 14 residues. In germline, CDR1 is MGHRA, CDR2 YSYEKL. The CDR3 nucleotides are TGCGCCAGCAGCCAAGATTTGGGGGGCAATGAGCAGTTCTTC. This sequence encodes CASSQDLGGNEQFF.

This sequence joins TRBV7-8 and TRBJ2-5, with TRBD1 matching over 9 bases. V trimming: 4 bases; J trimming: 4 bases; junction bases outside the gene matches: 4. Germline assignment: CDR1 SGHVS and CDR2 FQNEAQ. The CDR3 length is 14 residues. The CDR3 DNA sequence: TGTGCCAGCAGCTCGTACAGGGGGCGAGAGACCCAGTACTTC. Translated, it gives CASSSYRGRETQYF.

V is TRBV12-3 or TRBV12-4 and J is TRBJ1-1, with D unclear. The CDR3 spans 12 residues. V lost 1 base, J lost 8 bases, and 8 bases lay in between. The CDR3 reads CASSLGPREAFF. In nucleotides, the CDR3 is TGTGCCAGCAGTTTAGGTCCCAGGGAAGCTTTCTTT.

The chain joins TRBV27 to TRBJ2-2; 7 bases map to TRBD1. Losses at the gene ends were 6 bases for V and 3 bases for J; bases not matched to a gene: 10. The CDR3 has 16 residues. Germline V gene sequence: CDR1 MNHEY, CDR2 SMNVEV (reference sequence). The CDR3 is CASSRGGQGYTGELFF. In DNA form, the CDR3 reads TGTGCCAGCAGCCGAGGGGGCCAGGGGTACACCGGGGAGCTGTTTTTT.

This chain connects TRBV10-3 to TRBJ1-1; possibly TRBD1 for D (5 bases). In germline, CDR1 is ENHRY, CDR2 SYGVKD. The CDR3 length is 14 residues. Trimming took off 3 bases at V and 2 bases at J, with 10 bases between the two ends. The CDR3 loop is CAISEGQGNTEAFF. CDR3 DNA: TGTGCCATCAGTGAAGGCCAGGGAAACACTGAAGCTTTCTTT.

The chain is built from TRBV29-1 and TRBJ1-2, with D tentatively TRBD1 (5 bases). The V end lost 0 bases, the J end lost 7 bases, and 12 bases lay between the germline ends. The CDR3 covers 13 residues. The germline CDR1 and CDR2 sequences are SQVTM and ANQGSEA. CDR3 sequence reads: CSVEDHRRRGYTF. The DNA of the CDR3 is TGCAGCGTTGAAGATCACAGGAGACGTGGCTACACCTTC.

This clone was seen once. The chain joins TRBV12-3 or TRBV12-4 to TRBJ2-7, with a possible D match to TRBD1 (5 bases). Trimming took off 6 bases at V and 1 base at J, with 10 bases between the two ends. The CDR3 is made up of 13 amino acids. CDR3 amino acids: CASRDSASYEQYF. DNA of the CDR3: TGTGCCAGCAGAGACAGTGCATCCTACGAGCAGTACTTC.

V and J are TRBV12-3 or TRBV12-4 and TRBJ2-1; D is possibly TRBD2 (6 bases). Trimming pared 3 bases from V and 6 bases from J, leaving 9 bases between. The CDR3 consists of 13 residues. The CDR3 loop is CASSFRGSNEQFF. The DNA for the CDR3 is TGTGCCAGCAGTTTTCGGGGGAGCAATGAGCAGTTCTTC.

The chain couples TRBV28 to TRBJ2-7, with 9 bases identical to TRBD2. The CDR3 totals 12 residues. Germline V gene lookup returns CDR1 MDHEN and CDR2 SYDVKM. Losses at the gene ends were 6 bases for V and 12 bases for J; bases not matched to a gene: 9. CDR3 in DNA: TGTGCCAGCAGCCTAGGGACTAGCAGAGGGTACTTC. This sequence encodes CASSLGTSRGYF.